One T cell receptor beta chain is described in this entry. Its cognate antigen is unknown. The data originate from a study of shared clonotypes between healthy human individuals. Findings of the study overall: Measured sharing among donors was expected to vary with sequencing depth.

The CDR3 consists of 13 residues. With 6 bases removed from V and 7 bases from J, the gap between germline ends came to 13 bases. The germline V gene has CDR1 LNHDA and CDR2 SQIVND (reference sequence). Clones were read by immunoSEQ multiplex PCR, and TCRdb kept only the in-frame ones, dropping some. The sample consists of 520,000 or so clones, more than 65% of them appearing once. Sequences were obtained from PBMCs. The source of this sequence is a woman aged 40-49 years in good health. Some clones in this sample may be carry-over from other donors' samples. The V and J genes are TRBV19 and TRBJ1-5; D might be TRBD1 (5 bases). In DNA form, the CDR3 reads TGTGCCAGTAGGAACATCGGGGCACAGCCCCAGCATTTT. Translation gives CASRNIGAQPQHF.